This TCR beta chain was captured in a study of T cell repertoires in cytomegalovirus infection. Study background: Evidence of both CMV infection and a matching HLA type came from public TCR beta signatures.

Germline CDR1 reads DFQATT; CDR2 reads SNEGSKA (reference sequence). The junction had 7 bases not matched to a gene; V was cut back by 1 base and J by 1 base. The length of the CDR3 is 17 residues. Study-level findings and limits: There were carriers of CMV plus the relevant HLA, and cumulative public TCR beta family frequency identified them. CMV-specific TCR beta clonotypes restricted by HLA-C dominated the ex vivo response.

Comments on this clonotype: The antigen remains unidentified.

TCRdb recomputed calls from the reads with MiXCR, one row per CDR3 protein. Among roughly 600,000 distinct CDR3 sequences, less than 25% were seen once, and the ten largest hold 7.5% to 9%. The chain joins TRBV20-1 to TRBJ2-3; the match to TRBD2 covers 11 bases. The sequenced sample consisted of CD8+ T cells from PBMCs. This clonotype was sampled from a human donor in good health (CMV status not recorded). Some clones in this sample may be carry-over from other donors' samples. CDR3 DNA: TGCAGTGCTAGAGCTGTAGCGGGGGGGCCCCGCACAGATACGCAGTATTTT. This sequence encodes CSARAVAGGPRTDTQYF.